The following is a TCR beta chain sequence with its context. The antigen is undetermined. The data are from a study of T cell repertoires in cytomegalovirus infection. This CDR3 is 14 amino acids long. V was cut by 4 bases and J by 2 bases, with 12 bases left in between. Germline CDR1 is MNHEY and CDR2 is SMNVEV (reference sequence). MiXCR, run by TCRdb on the reads, gives a single entry per CDR3 protein. The data contain roughly 150,000 distinct CDR3 sequences, roughly 32% of them seen just once; the ten biggest clones take up 52%. The source of this sequence is a human donor in good health (CMV status not recorded). Some clones in this sample may be carry-over from other donors' samples. The rearrangement joins TRBV27 to TRBJ2-7; the D gene could be TRBD1 or TRBD2 (6 bases each). Sequencing was performed on CD8+ T cells from cultured PBMCs, taken from culture after CMV antigen stimulation. CDR3 DNA: TGTGCCAGCAGTTCCCGCGGGACAACCTACGAGCAGTACTTC. This sequence encodes CASSSRGTTYEQYF.